Each of the 31 T cell receptor beta chains below was sequenced from the same sample in a study of shared clonotypes between healthy human individuals. Sequencing was performed with immunoSEQ multiplex PCR; in TCRdb, only in-frame clones are kept and a portion is missing. The table shows 550,000 to 850,000 clones, with just under 75% occurring only once. The sequenced sample consisted of memory CD4+ T cells sorted from blood. The subset here: CD45RA-negative fraction. These receptors all stem from a woman in her twenties or thirties in good health.

The rearrangement uses TRBV9 and TRBJ1-1, with a possible D match to TRBD1 (6 bases). Per germline, CDR1 SGDLS and CDR2 YYNGEE. This CDR3 comprises 11 residues. V dropped 3 bases and J dropped 7 bases, with 7 bases sitting between them. CDR3 residues: CASSADSEAFF. CDR3 bases: TGTGCCAGCAGCGCGGACAGTGAAGCTTTCTTT.

The chain carries TRBV23-1 and TRBJ2-6; D remains unclear. TRBV23-1 is an ORF for which the function is uncertain. CDR3 length equals 18 residues. Trimming cost V 5 bases and J 5 bases, with 22 bases left between them. CDR3: CASSGVITQQSRANVLTF. The CDR3 nucleotides are TGCGCCAGCAGTGGTGTTATTACGCAACAAAGTCGGGCCAACGTCCTGACTTTC.

The gene calls are TRBV18 and TRBJ2-7; TRBD2 matches at 9 bases. V lost 3 bases, J lost 4 bases, and 13 bases stayed unmatched. Germline V lookup: CDR1 KGHSH, CDR2 LQKENI. This CDR3 has 17 amino acids. CDR3 sequence reads: CASSPPTASGISYEQYF. CDR3 coding DNA: TGTGCCAGCTCACCCCCGACGGCTAGCGGGATTTCGTACGAGCAGTACTTC.

The chain couples TRBV10-3 to TRBJ2-1; 8 bases agree with TRBD1. V dropped 0 bases and J dropped 6; count of bases not matched to a gene: 13. Per the germline V gene, CDR1 is ENHRY and CDR2 is SYGVKD. The CDR3 totals 18 residues. The CDR3 DNA sequence: TGTGCCATCAGTGAGTCCCTTCCCGGGACAGGATCATCCAATGAGCAGTTCTTC. The encoded protein is CAISESLPGTGSSNEQFF.

The table lists this clone with a few counts. Other DNA sequences within the sample encode an identical CDR3. The chain has TRBV29-1 and TRBJ1-3; D uncertain. CDR3 size: 12 residues. V was clipped by 3 bases and J by 2 bases, with 5 bases between them. The germline V gene has CDR1 SQVTM and CDR2 ANQGSEA. CDR3 sequence reads: CSVDTAGNTIYF. DNA for the CDR3: TGCAGCGTTGATACAGCTGGAAACACCATATATTTT.

This clone came up a few times. The V gene is TRBV28, the J gene TRBJ1-2; D is perhaps TRBD1 (5 bases). Trimming pared 10 bases from V and 7 bases from J, leaving 28 bases between. CDR3 length equals 16 residues. Germline V gives CDR1 MDHEN, CDR2 SYDVKM. CDR3 residues: CATLPSYGGGPGGYTF. For the CDR3, the DNA is TGTGCCACTTTACCTTCATACGGGGGAGGGCCAGGTGGCTACACCTTC.

This sequence joins TRBV7-2 and TRBJ1-4, with D hard to call. The CDR3 is made up of 12 amino acids. The germline gives CDR1 SGHTA, CDR2 FQGNSA. V was pared by 4 bases and J by 5 bases, with 5 bases between. Here the CDR3 DNA reads TGTGCCAGCAGCTACTCGAATGAAAAACTGTTTTTT. Amino acid sequence: CASSYSNEKLFF.

Here the CDR3 DNA reads TGTGCCAGCGGTGGTCGCGGGAGGTACCAGTACTTC. It codes for CASGGRGRYQYF. The genes are TRBV6-5 and TRBJ2-5; 8 bases align to TRBD2. Germline trimming cut 8 bases from V and 10 bases from J; bases unmatched to any gene: 9. Germline CDR1 is MNHEY and CDR2 is SVGAGI. The CDR3 consists of 12 residues.

This clone has just a few counts. The V call is TRBV9, the J call TRBJ2-5, with 12 bases identical to TRBD1. Germline-derived CDR1 and CDR2 are SGDLS and YYNGEE. CDR3 size: 15 residues. V was pared by 3 bases and J by 4 bases, with 4 bases of the junction left unmatched. This CDR3 is CASSGGGQGAETQYF. The CDR3, as DNA: TGTGCCAGCAGCGGAGGGGGACAGGGGGCAGAGACCCAGTACTTC.

J is TRBJ2-4 and V is TRBV7-2, with unresolved D. Germline V gene data show CDR1 as SGHTA and CDR2 as FQGNSA. The CDR3 consists of 12 residues. Between the trimmed V and J ends, which lost 5 bases and 1 base, there was a span of 3 bases. The CDR3 region has the DNA TGTGCCAGCAGCCCGGCCAAAAACATTCAGTACTTC. Its protein product is CASSPAKNIQYF.

V is TRBV7-2 and J is TRBJ2-7; 7 bases align to TRBD2. The ends lost 2 bases at V and 4 bases at J; junction bases unmatched: 11. The CDR3 totals 16 residues. Germline V gene lookup returns CDR1 SGHTA and CDR2 FQGNSA. CDR3 nucleotide sequence: TGTGCCAGCAGCTTATTGGGCGGCCTAGCGGCTTACGAGCAGTACTTC. This gives the protein CASSLLGGLAAYEQYF. The full variable domain, completed using reference TRBV7-2 and TRBJ2-7, is GAGVSQSPSNKVTEKGKDVELRCDPISGHTALYWYRQSLGQGLEFLIYFQGNSAPDKSGLPSDRFSAERTGGSVSTLTIQRTQQEDSAVYLCASSLLGGLAAYEQYFGPGTRLTVT.

This clone was seen once. The V gene is TRBV28, the J gene TRBJ2-4; 8 bases align to TRBD2. Germline CDR1 reads MDHEN; CDR2 reads SYDVKM. This CDR3 is 14 amino acids long. The junction had 11 bases not matched to a gene; V was cut back by 7 bases and J by 9 bases. The CDR3 nucleotides read TGTGCCAGCAATTCCGGGACTAGGAATGTCATTCAGTACTTC. Its protein is CASNSGTRNVIQYF.

This rearrangement joins TRBV18 to TRBJ1-1; D remains unclear. Per germline, CDR1 KGHSH and CDR2 LQKENI. The CDR3 has 16 amino acids. The V end lost 3 bases, the J end lost 1 base, and 15 bases lay between the germline ends. CDR3 sequence: CASSPSAGRGNTEAFF. In DNA form, the CDR3 reads TGTGCCAGCTCACCCTCAGCAGGTCGGGGGAACACTGAAGCTTTCTTT. The variable domain in full, completed from reference TRBV18 and TRBJ1-1, reads NAGVMQNPRHLVRRRGQEARLRCSPMKGHSHVYWYRQLPEEGLKFMVYLQKENIIDESGMPKERFSAEFPKEGPSILRIQQVVRGDSAAYFCASSPSAGRGNTEAFFGQGTRLTVV.

This chain links TRBV6-5 with TRBJ1-5; TRBD1 agrees at 8 bases. Germline CDR1 is MNHEY and CDR2 is SVGAGI. The CDR3 covers 13 residues. V dropped 4 bases and J dropped 9; count of bases not matched to a gene: 5. The CDR3 is CASSLDRVRPQHF. CDR3 bases: TGTGCCAGCAGTTTGGACAGGGTGAGGCCCCAGCATTTT.

The sample holds a few counts of this clone. A much larger clone differs by one base, so this may be a read error. The sample contains more than one DNA sequence encoding this CDR3. This chain uses TRBV18 with TRBJ1-1; D may be TRBD1 (5 bases). Trimming cost V 2 bases and J 1 base, with 5 bases left between them. This CDR3 has 13 residues. Germline CDR1 is KGHSH and CDR2 is LQKENI. This CDR3 reads CASSPGQNTEAFF. The CDR3 bases are TGTGCCAGCTCACCAGGACAGAACACTGAAGCTTTCTTT.

The V gene is TRBV5-5, the J gene TRBJ2-7; weak D call: TRBD2 (5 bases). The CDR3 sequence is 13 residues long. Trimming stripped 3 bases from V and 2 bases from J, with 9 bases between. Germline V gives CDR1 SGHKS, CDR2 YYEKEE (reference sequence). The CDR3 reads CASSSMGAYEQYF. The CDR3 coding sequence is TGTGCCAGCAGCTCTATGGGAGCCTACGAGCAGTACTTC.

About this clone itself: The sample has other DNA sequences that encode this CDR3 too. The chain carries TRBV18 and TRBJ2-7; D gene ambiguous. CDR3 size: 13 residues. The V end was cut by 1 base, the J end by 0 bases, with 4 bases between. Germline V lookup: CDR1 KGHSH, CDR2 LQKENI. CDR3 nucleotides: TGTGCCAGCTCACCACGGGCCTCCTACGAGCAGTACTTC. Translating it yields CASSPRASYEQYF.

This clone has only a few counts. This chain connects TRBV28 to TRBJ1-2, with TRBD1 matching 7 bases. This CDR3 contains 14 residues. CDR1 and CDR2 from the germline V gene are MDHEN and SYDVKM. V shed 5 bases, J shed 5 bases, and the junction held 8 bases outside the gene matches. CDR3 coding DNA: TGTGCCAGCAGTGAAAACAGGGGAGGATATGGCTACACCTTC. It encodes CASSENRGGYGYTF.

The chain links TRBV6-1 to TRBJ2-5; D is unclear. The CDR3 has 13 amino acids. Trimming cost V 4 bases and J 2 bases, with 8 bases left between them. Looked up from germline, CDR1 is MNHNS and CDR2 is SASEGT. The CDR3 reads CASSVSRQETQYF. The CDR3 bases are TGTGCCAGCAGTGTCTCCCGTCAAGAGACCCAGTACTTC.

This chain uses TRBV29-1 with TRBJ2-3, with 7 bases lining up with TRBD2. With V trimmed by 6 bases and J by 4 bases, 7 bases remained unmatched. Germline V CDR1 and CDR2: SQVTM, ANQGSEA. This CDR3 is 13 amino acids long. CDR3 loop: CSVMGGIADTQYF. The DNA for the CDR3 is TGCAGCGTGATGGGGGGGATCGCAGATACGCAGTATTTT.

The genes are TRBV28 and TRBJ1-5; a weak D match, TRBD1 (5 bases). The V gene lost 7 bases and the J gene lost 0 bases, with 16 bases spanning the gap. The CDR3 is 16 amino acids. Germline V gene sequence: CDR1 MDHEN, CDR2 SYDVKM. CDR3 region: CASNLVRGNSNQPQHF. The CDR3 DNA sequence: TGTGCCAGCAATCTCGTCCGGGGGAATAGCAATCAGCCCCAGCATTTT.

The chain has TRBV7-8 and TRBJ2-5; TRBD1 matches at 7 bases. The CDR3 runs to 16 residues. V trimming: 5 bases; J trimming: 4 bases; junction bases outside the gene matches: 13. Germline CDR1 and CDR2: SGHVS and FQNEAQ. In nucleotides, the CDR3 is TGTGCCAGCAGCCCGCTGACAGGGAGTGGGAGAGAGACCCAGTACTTC. Its protein is CASSPLTGSGRETQYF.

A remark on this clone: The same CDR3 can be traced to other DNA sequences in this sample. This CDR3 is CASSLGGFSNEKLFF. The CDR3 nucleotides read TGCGCCAGCAGCTTGGGGGGGTTTTCTAATGAAAAACTGTTTTTT. The chain combines TRBV5-1 with TRBJ1-4, with D perhaps TRBD1 (5 bases). Trimming stripped 0 bases from V and 3 bases from J, with 9 bases between. The length of the CDR3 is 15 residues. The germline gives CDR1 SGHRS, CDR2 YFSETQ.

The V gene is TRBV6-5, the J gene TRBJ2-7; 9 nucleotides align to TRBD1. J lost 4 bases, V lost 5 bases, and 9 bases had no gene match. The CDR3 covers 15 residues. Germline lookup yields CDR1 MNHEY and CDR2 SVGAGI. CDR3 sequence: CASSRNRDRAYEQYF. The CDR3 bases are TGTGCCAGCAGTCGAAACCGGGACAGGGCTTACGAGCAGTACTTC.

The V gene is TRBV7-9, the J gene TRBJ1-1; no clear D. CDR1 is SEHNR and CDR2 is FQNEAQ in the germline V gene (reference sequence). The CDR3 sequence is 14 residues long. V dropped 7 bases and J dropped 5 bases, with 17 bases sitting between them. DNA of the CDR3: TGTGCCAGCATCCCCATTGCGGGCCATACTGAAGCTTTCTTT. Its translation is CASIPIAGHTEAFF.

This clone was counted once. The chain is built from TRBV19 and TRBJ1-4; D ambiguous. V shed 4 bases and J shed 8 bases, with 17 bases lying between them. CDR1 is LNHDA, CDR2 SQIVND, per germline (reference sequence). This CDR3 region has 15 residues. CDR3 DNA sequence: TGTGCCAGTAGTAGGGGATTTATGGGGAACGAAAAACTGTTTTTT. Its translation is CASSRGFMGNEKLFF.

The gene calls are TRBV4-1 and TRBJ2-1; D might be TRBD1 (6 bases). This CDR3 contains 16 residues. V shed 5 bases and J shed 0 bases, with 14 bases lying between them. Looked up from germline, CDR1 is MGHRA and CDR2 is YSYEKL. The CDR3, as DNA: TGCGCCAGCAGCGCTACAGGGAAAGGCTCCTACAATGAGCAGTTCTTC. This sequence encodes CASSATGKGSYNEQFF.

The chain joins TRBV6-4 to TRBJ1-1; D ambiguous. Germline assignment: CDR1 MRHNA and CDR2 SNTAGT. The CDR3 is 13 amino acids. The V end lost 7 bases, the J end lost 1 base, and 10 bases lay between the germline ends. CDR3 sequence: CASKSQENTEAFF. As DNA, the CDR3 is TGTGCCAGCAAAAGTCAGGAGAACACTGAAGCTTTCTTT.

The chain employs TRBV25-1 and TRBJ2-1; 15 bases agree with TRBD2. Germline CDR1 reads MGHDK; CDR2 reads SYGVNS. The CDR3 covers 16 residues. The V gene end was trimmed by 7 bases and the J gene end by 9 bases; junction bases not matched to a gene: 10. In DNA form, the CDR3 reads TGTGCCAGCAATAAGGGACTAGCGGGAGGAGGGGGTGAGCAGTTCTTC. Its translation is CASNKGLAGGGGEQFF.

The chain combines TRBV14 with TRBJ1-1; D unclear. Deletions cut 4 bases from V and 0 bases from J, with 9 bases between. Looked up from germline, CDR1 is SGHDN and CDR2 is FVKESK. CDR3 length equals 14 residues. The CDR3 is CASSPRYMNTEAFF. In DNA, the CDR3 is TGTGCCAGCAGCCCCAGGTACATGAACACTGAAGCTTTCTTT. The full variable domain, completed using reference TRBV14 and TRBJ1-1, is EAGVTQFPSHSVIEKGQTVTLRCDPISGHDNLYWYRRVMGKEIKFLLHFVKESKQDESGMPNNRFLAERTGGTYSTLKVQPAELEDSGVYFCASSPRYMNTEAFFGQGTRLTVV.

V usage is TRBV5-6 and J usage is TRBJ2-7, with TRBD2 as a possible D gene (6 bases). Trimming removed 3 bases at V and 4 bases at J, with 20 bases between. This CDR3 has 16 residues. Germline V gene sequence: CDR1 SGHDT, CDR2 YYEEEE. The CDR3 DNA reads as TGTGCCAGCAGCTGGAAGTCTAGCGCTTTAATTTACGAGCAGTACTTC. This translates into CASSWKSSALIYEQYF.